This is a list of T cell receptor beta chains from one sample in a study of early T cells in non-severe SARS-CoV-2 infection. TCRdb ran MiXCR on the 5' RACE reads and lists one entry per CDR3 protein. The sample has under 70,000 distinct CDR3 sequences; 13% are singletons. Sequences were derived from whole blood, sampled at baseline. The source is an adult who was a healthcare worker with PCR-confirmed SARS-CoV-2 infection or an uninfected control (not recorded which). The CDR3 runs from the conserved cysteine through the conserved F or W. The order of the fields is D gene, V gene, clone size, J gene, CDR3 DNA, CDR3 protein. D genes are given only for firm matches. The listing skips clone size in some rows; elsewhere it reads once, few, many or a size class.

>TRBD2|TRBV6-5|few|TRBJ2-7
TGTGCCAGCAGCAGGACTAGCGGGAGCTCCTACGAGCAGTACTTC
CASSRTSGSSYEQYF
>-|TRBV30|-|TRBJ1-1
TGTGCCTGGAGTGCGCGGGGGCGCAGAGGCACTGAAGCTTTCTTT
CAWSARGRRGTEAFF
>-|TRBV7-7|-|TRBJ2-2
TGTGCTAGCAGCTCGGGACGAAACGTCAGGGAGCTGTTTTTT
CASSSGRNVRELFF
>-|TRBV12-2|-|TRBJ1-2
TGTGCAAGTCGCTTGAAGGTTCCCGGGACAGGGTACTATGGCTACACCTTC
CASRLKVPGTGYYGYTF
>-|TRBV29-1|many|TRBJ1-1
TGCAGCGTCGCCGACAGGAAAACTGAAGCTTTCTTT
CSVADRKTEAFF
>-|TRBV18|-|TRBJ2-5
TGTGCCAGCTCACCACGCCGGGAAGAGACCCAGTACTTC
CASSPRREETQYF
>-|TRBV5-1|-|TRBJ2-3
TGCGCCAGCAGCTTTGAGAGCACAGATACGCAGTATTTT
CASSFESTDTQYF
>-|TRBV5-1|few|TRBJ1-6
TGCGCCAGCAGCTTGGAACTGTCTAATTCACCCCTCCACTTT
CASSLELSNSPLHF
>-|TRBV13|many|TRBJ2-1
TGTGCCAGCAGCTTCGGGGCTGGCAGCTCCTACAATGAGCAGTTCTTC
CASSFGAGSSYNEQFF
>-|TRBV7-6|-|TRBJ1-6
TGTGCCAGCAGCCCTCTGGGACCAAGCTCCTATAATTCACCCCTCCACTTT
CASSPLGPSSYNSPLHF
>-|TRBV19|-|TRBJ1-5
TGTGCCACCGACGCAGGGGATCAGCCCCAGCATTTT
CATDAGDQPQHF
>-|TRBV4-1|-|TRBJ1-1
TGCGCCAGCAGCCAAGATAGGAGGGAGAACACTGAAGCTTTCTTT
CASSQDRRENTEAFF
>-|TRBV20-1|many|TRBJ1-5
TGCAGTGCTACCGGGAATCAGCCCCAGCATTTT
CSATGNQPQHF
>-|TRBV11-2|-|TRBJ2-7
TGTGCCAGCAGCTTAGGGGCGCAGTTGCTCTCCGAGCAGTACTTC
CASSLGAQLLSEQYF
>-|TRBV9|few|TRBJ2-1
TGTGCCAGCAGCCGGCGGGGCGGGTTACCCCTCTCATTGTTCTTC
CASSRRGGLPLSLFF
>-|TRBV20-1|few|TRBJ2-5
TGCAGTGCTAGAGACACGGCCCCCGGGAGTCAAGAGACCCAGTACTTC
CSARDTAPGSQETQYF
>-|TRBV20-1|few|TRBJ1-1
TGCAGTGCTACCTTGGGGGGTGGCACTGAAGCTTTCTTT
CSATLGGGTEAFF
>TRBD2|TRBV7-9|-|TRBJ2-1
TGTGCCAGCAGTTGGACCGGGACTAGCGGGAGGGCCGACAATGAGCAGTTCTTC
CASSWTGTSGRADNEQFF
>TRBD2|TRBV6-4|many|TRBJ2-1
TGTGCCAGCAGTGAGCGGGGGGGCTCCTACAATGAGCAGTTCTTC
CASSERGGSYNEQFF
>TRBD1|TRBV18|few|TRBJ1-4
TGTGCCAGCTCACCACCGGGCCGGGGACAGGCTGAAAAACTGTTTTTT
CASSPPGRGQAEKLFF
>-|TRBV7-2|-|TRBJ2-6
TGTGCCAGCAGCGCGTCAGGGGCCTCTGGGGCCAACGTCCTGACTTTC
CASSASGASGANVLTF
>TRBD1|TRBV27|-|TRBJ1-5
TGTGCCAGCAGCCGCACACAGGGGTTTAATCAGCCCCAGCATTTT
CASSRTQGFNQPQHF
>-|TRBV11-2|few|TRBJ1-1
TGTGCCAGCAGGTCAGCCCAGGCTCATGCTTTCTTT
CASRSAQAHAFF
>TRBD1|TRBV10-1|-|TRBJ2-5
TGCGCCAGCAGTGAGTTTACAGGGGGCCAAGAGACCCAGTACTTC
CASSEFTGGQETQYF
>-|TRBV5-1|-|TRBJ2-2
TGCGCCAGCAGCACCGGACAGACCGGGGAGCTGTTTTTT
CASSTGQTGELFF
>-|TRBV4-1|once|TRBJ2-1
TGCGCCAGCAGCCAAGATGTAACTGGGGTGGGGACAGAGCAGTTCTTC
CASSQDVTGVGTEQFF
>-|TRBV9|-|TRBJ2-5
TGTGCCAGCAGCGGTAGGGGTCCCGGTGGGACCCAGTACTTC
CASSGRGPGGTQYF
>TRBD2|TRBV4-3|-|TRBJ2-7
TGCGCCAGCAGCCAGGAACTAGCGCTGGGCTACGAGCAGTACTTC
CASSQELALGYEQYF
>-|TRBV27|-|TRBJ1-1
TGTGCCAGCAGTGCAGGACTGAAGAACACTGAAGCTTTCTTT
CASSAGLKNTEAFF
>TRBD1|TRBV6-2/TRBV6-3|many|TRBJ2-1
TGTGCCAGCAGCACCGGGACAGGGGTGTTCTTC
CASSTGTGVFF
>-|TRBV12-3/TRBV12-4|many|TRBJ2-3
TGTGCCAGCAGTCCCCCGGGAGGGGGCACCGTAGATACGCAGTATTTT
CASSPPGGGTVDTQYF